This passage covers 27 T cell receptor beta chains from one sample sequenced in a study of a mutant IDH1 vaccine in newly diagnosed glioma. No antigen is known for these receptors. Measured with immunoSEQ multiplex PCR; TCRdb has only the in-frame clones, and not every one. This sample has 20,000 or so clones, with approximately 84% found just once. This sample's time point: week 47, end of study. What each vaccine dose contained was 300 ug of mutant IDH1 20-mer peptide, accompanied by topical imiquimod. The sequences come from PBMCs, collected from a glioma patient whose treatment included an IDH1 peptide vaccine. These receptors were taken from a man aged 40-49 years with glioma.

The chain has TRBV5-1 and TRBJ2-2, with TRBD2 matching over 7 bases. The junction had 7 bases not matched to a gene; V was cut back by 4 bases and J by 7 bases. This CDR3 is 14 amino acids long. Germline-derived CDR1 and CDR2 are SGHRS and YFSETQ. The CDR3 is CASSARLAVGELFF. The CDR3 coding sequence is TGCGCCAGCAGCGCTAGACTAGCTGTCGGGGAGCTGTTTTTT.

This clone was observed once. The V call is TRBV27, the J call TRBJ2-3; D unclear. Trimming removed 5 bases from V and 5 bases from J, with 11 bases in between. Germline V lookup: CDR1 MNHEY, CDR2 SMNVEV (reference sequence). The CDR3 extends over 13 amino acids. The DNA for the CDR3 is TGTGCCAGCAGTACCCGACGGATAGATACGCAGTATTTT. Its protein is CASSTRRIDTQYF.

The rearrangement joins TRBV21-1 to TRBJ1-1; TRBD1 is the table's D call, not checked against the DNA. TRBV21-1 is shown as a pseudogene. The CDR3 covers 15 residues. CDR3 in DNA: TGTGCCAGCAGCAATAAAAGAGGGGGAAAGGCTGAAGCTTTCTTT. The encoded protein is CASSNKRGGKAEAFF.

The rearrangement links TRBV2 to TRBJ2-2; 9 positions match TRBD1. V lost 6 bases, J lost 7 bases, and 9 bases stayed unmatched. This CDR3 has 15 amino acids. Germline lookup yields CDR1 SNHLY and CDR2 FYNNEI. The CDR3 DNA is TGTGCCAGCAGCAAAACAGGGGGCGCCGGCGGGGAGCTGTTTTTT. This encodes CASSKTGGAGGELFF.

CDR3 DNA: TGTGCCAGCACCTCCCCCAGCTCCGGGGATGAGCAGTTCTTC. This codes for CASTSPSSGDEQFF. The chain employs TRBV6-1 and TRBJ2-1; D possibly corresponds to TRBD2 (5 bases). The V gene's germline CDR1 is MNHNS and CDR2 SASEGT. The length of the CDR3 is 14 residues. Trimming removed 7 bases from V and 8 bases from J, with 18 bases in between.

This chain uses TRBV6-5 with TRBJ2-2; 7 bases are a match to TRBD1. This CDR3 region has 16 residues. CDR1 is MNHEY, CDR2 SVGAGI, per germline. V dropped 1 base and J dropped 6; count of bases not matched to a gene: 8. DNA for the CDR3: TGTGCCAGCAGTTACTACAAGACAGGGAGAGCCGGGGAGCTGTTTTTT. Translated, it gives CASSYYKTGRAGELFF.

V is TRBV7-2 and J is TRBJ2-7; TRBD1 agrees at 8 bases. Trimming cost V 3 bases and J 1 base; bases outside gene matches: 5. This CDR3 region has 15 residues. Per germline, CDR1 SGHTA and CDR2 FQGNSA. The CDR3 is CASSFTGTGSYEQYF. CDR3 nucleotide sequence: TGTGCCAGCAGCTTCACGGGGACAGGTTCCTACGAGCAGTACTTC.

The gene calls are TRBV4-3 and TRBJ2-5; D unclear. Germline V CDR1 and CDR2: LGHNA, YSLEER. This CDR3 region has 14 residues. V lost 1 base and J lost 2, with 8 bases in between. Here the CDR3 DNA reads TGCGCCAGCAGCCAAGCTATAGCACAAGAGACCCAGTACTTC. Translation gives CASSQAIAQETQYF.

The rearrangement joins TRBV10-3 to TRBJ2-2, with D unclear. Germline CDR1 is ENHRY and CDR2 is SYGVKD. V gave up 3 bases and J gave up 3 bases, with 8 bases separating them. This CDR3 has 14 residues. CDR3 protein: CAISDAGDTGELFF. The DNA for the CDR3 is TGTGCCATCAGTGATGCAGGAGACACCGGGGAGCTGTTTTTT.

CDR3 sequence reads: CASSFRSTLGDEQYF. CDR3 bases: TGTGCCAGCAGCTTCCGTTCCACCCTCGGGGACGAGCAGTACTTC. This rearrangement joins TRBV7-6 to TRBJ2-7, with D perhaps matching TRBD2 (5 bases). CDR1 is SGHVS and CDR2 is FNYEAQ in the germline V gene. This CDR3 region has 15 residues. V was shortened by 3 bases and J by 5 bases, with 17 bases between the two germline ends. Full variable domain (rest looked up from reference TRBV7-6 and TRBJ2-7): GAGVSQSPRYKVTKRGQDVALRCDPISGHVSLYWYRQALGQGPEFLTYFNYEAQQDKSGLPNDRFSAERPEGSISTLTIQRTEQRDSAMYRCASSFRSTLGDEQYFGPGTRLTVT.

The chain uses TRBV7-9 and TRBJ2-4, with TRBD1 as a possible D gene (5 bases). V shed 1 base and J shed 7 bases, with 23 bases lying between them. From germline, CDR1 is SEHNR and CDR2 FQNEAQ (reference sequence). The CDR3 length is 18 residues. CDR3 sequence (DNA): TGTGCCAGCAGCTTAGGTAGGGGTACTAAGGCCGGGTCGAACATTCAGTACTTC. Amino acid sequence: CASSLGRGTKAGSNIQYF.

The chain links TRBV7-2 to TRBJ2-4; 11 bases fit TRBD2. The CDR3 sequence is 16 residues long. In germline, CDR1 is SGHTA, CDR2 FQGNSA. V lost 5 bases, J lost 5 bases, and 8 bases stayed unmatched. The CDR3 bases are TGTGCCAGCAGCCCTACTAGCGGGAGTTACCAAAACATTCAGTACTTC. It encodes CASSPTSGSYQNIQYF.

V gene TRBV6-5 combines with J gene TRBJ2-7; TRBD2 agrees at 11 bases. Germline V gene sequence: CDR1 MNHEY, CDR2 SVGAGI. The CDR3 has 16 amino acids. V was clipped by 0 bases and J by 7 bases; unmatched bases: 8. The CDR3 DNA sequence: TGTGCCAGCAGTTACTCGACTGCACTAGCGGGAGTTGAGCAGTACTTC. Amino acid sequence: CASSYSTALAGVEQYF.

The chain is built from TRBV5-1 and TRBJ2-7; 11 bases fit TRBD1. V gave up 2 bases and J gave up 5 bases; unmatched junction bases: 6. The CDR3 covers 15 residues. Germline loops: CDR1 SGHRS, CDR2 YFSETQ. For the CDR3, the DNA is TGCGCCAGCAGCTTCAGGACAGGGGGCGAGAACGAGCAGTACTTC. Protein sequence: CASSFRTGGENEQYF.

In its sample, this clone was seen once. V and J are TRBV7-9 and TRBJ1-5; D remains unclear. The CDR3 extends over 18 amino acids. V was trimmed by 0 bases and J by 0 bases, leaving 15 bases between them. Per the germline V gene, CDR1 is SEHNR and CDR2 is FQNEAQ (reference sequence). CDR3 sequence reads: CASSLAFFVRYSNQPQHF. The CDR3 region has the DNA TGTGCCAGCAGCTTAGCGTTTTTTGTTAGATATAGCAATCAGCCCCAGCATTTT. Supplemented by reference TRBV7-9 and TRBJ1-5, the full variable domain reads DTGVSQNPRHKITKRGQNVTFRCDPISEHNRLYWYRQTLGQGPEFLTYFQNEAQLEKSRLLSDRFSAERPKGSFSTLEIQRTEQGDSAMYLCASSLAFFVRYSNQPQHFGDGTRLSIL.

The chain uses TRBV9 and TRBJ2-3, with TRBD2 as a possible D gene (6 bases). This CDR3 comprises 15 residues. V lost 4 bases, J lost 2 bases, and 14 bases lay in between. CDR1 is SGDLS, CDR2 YYNGEE, per germline. The CDR3 sequence: CASSHGTSNTDTQYF. The DNA for the CDR3 is TGTGCCAGCAGCCACGGGACTTCCAACACAGATACGCAGTATTTT.

This chain links TRBV6-5 with TRBJ2-2, with unresolved D. CDR3 size: 12 residues. V was shortened by 2 bases and J by 6 bases, with 4 bases between the two germline ends. CDR1 is MNHEY and CDR2 is SVGAGI in the germline V gene. CDR3 sequence: CASSYEAGELFF. CDR3 nucleotide sequence: TGTGCCAGCAGTTACGAGGCCGGGGAGCTGTTTTTT.

The chain links TRBV9 to TRBJ1-1, with no clear D. The germline V gene encodes CDR1 SGDLS and CDR2 YYNGEE. CDR3 length: 13 residues. Trimming shortened V by 0 bases and J by 4 bases, and 7 bases separated the two germline ends. This CDR3 reads CASSVGQSTEAFF. In nucleotides, the CDR3 is TGTGCCAGCAGCGTAGGGCAGAGCACTGAAGCTTTCTTT. The complete variable domain, with remaining parts taken from reference TRBV9 and TRBJ1-1, reads DSGVTQTPKHLITATGQRVTLRCSPRSGDLSVYWYQQSLDQGLQFLIQYYNGEERAKGNILERFSAQQFPDLHSELNLSSLELGDSALYFCASSVGQSTEAFFGQGTRLTVV.

This clone was recorded a few times. V and J are TRBV15 and TRBJ1-5; weak D call: TRBD1 (5 bases). Germline V gives CDR1 LNHNV, CDR2 YYDKDF (reference sequence). The length of the CDR3 is 13 residues. The V gene lost 3 bases and the J gene lost 4 bases, with 7 bases spanning the gap. Here the CDR3 DNA reads TGTGCCACCAGCAGCAAGGGGAATCAGCCCCAGCATTTT. It encodes CATSSKGNQPQHF.

The chain carries TRBV7-2 and TRBJ1-4; TRBD1 is a possible D gene (5 bases). This CDR3 comprises 16 residues. Germline-derived CDR1 and CDR2 are SGHTA and FQGNSA. V lost 6 bases to trimming and J lost 8 bases, with 22 bases between them. CDR3 loop: CASSPRDGGYREKLFF. In nucleotides, the CDR3 is TGTGCCAGCAGTCCAAGGGATGGGGGGTACCGGGAAAAACTGTTTTTT.

The rearrangement links TRBV29-1 to TRBJ1-4, with no clear D. Germline V gene data show CDR1 as SQVTM and CDR2 as ANQGSEA. This CDR3 is built from 12 residues. V was pared by 6 bases and J by 8 bases, with 13 bases between. CDR3 sequence (DNA): TGCAGCGTATCTCGGGAGGGCGAAAAACTGTTTTTT. Protein sequence: CSVSREGEKLFF.

The chain carries TRBV7-2 and TRBJ1-1; D not resolved. In germline, CDR1 is SGHTA, CDR2 FQGNSA. The V and J ends lost 5 bases and 6 bases respectively, with 10 bases between them. This CDR3 spans 12 amino acids. The CDR3 sequence: CASSPQRAEAFF. CDR3 bases: TGTGCCAGCAGCCCTCAACGAGCTGAAGCTTTCTTT.

V is TRBV5-8 and J is TRBJ2-7; 10 bases line up with TRBD1. Germline V CDR1 and CDR2: SGHTS, YDEGEE. V gave up 4 bases and J gave up 1 base; unmatched junction bases: 8. The CDR3 loop spans 16 amino acids. The CDR3 protein is CASSMGQGKGSYEQYF. CDR3 DNA sequence: TGTGCCAGCAGCATGGGACAGGGGAAAGGATCCTACGAGCAGTACTTC.

This clone was seen a handful of times. The gene calls are TRBV2 and TRBJ2-7; D may be TRBD1 (5 bases). Germline assignment: CDR1 SNHLY and CDR2 FYNNEI. This CDR3 has 12 amino acids. Trimming removed 5 bases from V and 5 bases from J, with 10 bases in between. The CDR3 sequence is CASSLGADEQYF. As DNA, the CDR3 is TGTGCCAGCAGTCTAGGGGCTGACGAGCAGTACTTC.

J is TRBJ2-1 and V is TRBV4-3, with TRBD1 as a possible D gene (5 bases). Germline-derived CDR1 and CDR2 are LGHNA and YSLEER. Trimming took 0 bases from V and 7 from J, leaving 16 bases between them. The CDR3 has 16 residues. CDR3 in amino acids: CASSQESGYSGNEQFF. CDR3 coding DNA: TGCGCCAGCAGCCAAGAGTCAGGGTACTCTGGTAATGAGCAGTTCTTC.

The rearrangement links TRBV6-1 to TRBJ1-5; D might be TRBD1 (5 bases). The CDR3 has 14 residues. CDR1 and CDR2 (germline): MNHNS, SASEGT. V lost 10 bases, J lost 4 bases, and 17 bases lay in between. CDR3: CATRRLTENQPQHF. In DNA form, the CDR3 reads TGTGCCACCAGGAGATTGACAGAGAATCAGCCCCAGCATTTT.

In DNA form, the CDR3 reads TGTGCCAGCAGAATTTGGGGTAATGGCTACACCTTC. This codes for CASRIWGNGYTF. The V gene is TRBV6-5, the J gene TRBJ1-2; D not certain. Trimming cost V 6 bases and J 6 bases, with 11 bases left between them. Looked up from germline, CDR1 is MNHEY and CDR2 is SVGAGI. CDR3 length equals 12 residues.